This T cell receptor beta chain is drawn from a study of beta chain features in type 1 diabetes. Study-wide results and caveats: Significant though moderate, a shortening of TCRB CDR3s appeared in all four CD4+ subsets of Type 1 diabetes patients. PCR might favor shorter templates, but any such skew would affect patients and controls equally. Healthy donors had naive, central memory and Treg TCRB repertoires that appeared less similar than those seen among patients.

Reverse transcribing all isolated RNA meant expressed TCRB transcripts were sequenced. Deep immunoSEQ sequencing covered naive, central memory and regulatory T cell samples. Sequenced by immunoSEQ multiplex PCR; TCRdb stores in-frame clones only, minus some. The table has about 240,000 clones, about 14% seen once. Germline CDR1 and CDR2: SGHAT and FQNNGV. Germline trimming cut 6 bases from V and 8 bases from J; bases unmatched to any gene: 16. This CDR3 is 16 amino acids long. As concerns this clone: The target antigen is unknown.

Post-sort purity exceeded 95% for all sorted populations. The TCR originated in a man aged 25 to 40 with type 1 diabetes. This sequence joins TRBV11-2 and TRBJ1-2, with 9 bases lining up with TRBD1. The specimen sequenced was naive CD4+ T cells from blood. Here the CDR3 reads CASRAPGQGSIRGYTF. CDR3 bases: TGTGCCAGCAGAGCCCCGGGACAGGGATCCATTAGGGGCTACACCTTC.